This TCR beta chain is drawn from a study of T cells after somatic rescue of genetic block. The CDR3 is 15 residues long. V was pared by 4 bases and J by 5 bases, with 6 bases of the junction left unmatched. Per germline, CDR1 SEHNR and CDR2 FQNEAQ (reference sequence). Clones were read by immunoSEQ multiplex PCR, and TCRdb kept only the in-frame ones, dropping some. The table shows 45,000 to 55,000 clones, with 90% to 97% occurring only once. Material for sequencing was peripheral blood mononuclear cells (PBMCs). The chain employs TRBV7-9 and TRBJ2-5; 11 bases agree with TRBD2. This TCR was sampled from a child under two years old. Written as DNA, the CDR3 is TGTGCCAGCAGCTCGACTAGCGGGACCCTCGAGACCCAGTACTTC. It translates to CASSSTSGTLETQYF.